Following are 15 T cell receptor beta chains from one sample sequenced in a study of neoadjuvant anti-PD-1 for oral cavity cancer. Time point given: after neoadjuvant nivolumab, at surgical resection. Clones were read by immunoSEQ multiplex PCR, and TCRdb kept only the in-frame ones, dropping some. The data contain more than 9,500 clones, about two thirds of them seen just once; the ten biggest clones take up roughly 2.7%. Sequencing used PBMCs, obtained after nivolumab (anti-PD-1) treatment. The receptors stem from a person aged 35 to 85 with oral cavity squamous cell carcinoma.

This clone came up once. This chain uses TRBV5-5 with TRBJ1-2; tentative D call: TRBD1 (5 bases). The V gene's germline CDR1 is SGHKS and CDR2 YYEKEE (reference sequence). The CDR3 has 15 residues. Trimming stripped 3 bases from V and 4 bases from J, with 16 bases between. DNA of the CDR3: TGTGCCAGCAGCTGGGGGAACCTACGGTCCTATGGCTACACCTTC. This sequence encodes CASSWGNLRSYGYTF.

This clone was picked up a small number of times. The V call is TRBV5-1, the J call TRBJ2-7, with D hard to call. Germline CDR1 SGHRS, CDR2 YFSETQ. V gave up 4 bases and J gave up 0 bases, with 8 bases separating them. This CDR3 has 13 amino acids. CDR3 region: CASSLTGSYEQYF. In DNA form, the CDR3 reads TGCGCCAGCAGCCTGACGGGCTCCTACGAGCAGTACTTC.

The chain couples TRBV19 to TRBJ1-1; 8 bases are shared with TRBD1. V shed 4 bases, J shed 5 bases, and the junction held 9 bases outside the gene matches. The CDR3 runs 15 residues. Per the germline V gene, CDR1 is LNHDA and CDR2 is SQIVND (reference sequence). The CDR3 nucleotides read TGTGCCAGTAGTACCCGACAGGGGAGAAAAACTGAAGCTTTCTTT. It encodes CASSTRQGRKTEAFF.

The sample holds a few counts of this clone. The chain combines TRBV6-1 with TRBJ2-7; 9 bases are a match to TRBD1. This CDR3 spans 15 amino acids. The V gene's germline CDR1 is MNHNS and CDR2 SASEGT. The V segment lost 10 bases and the J segment 2 bases; nucleotides outside the gene matches: 12. The CDR3 DNA reads TGTGCCATCCAAGGCCCGGGACAGGGAGCCTACGAGCAGTACTTC. It is translated as CAIQGPGQGAYEQYF.

This clone was recorded a few times. The chain carries TRBV5-1 and TRBJ1-6, with 7 bases matching TRBD1. Germline-derived CDR1 and CDR2 are SGHRS and YFSETQ. There are 14 residues in the CDR3. Trimming cost V 7 bases and J 6 bases; bases outside gene matches: 7. The CDR3 nucleotides are TGCGCCAGCGCCGTACAGGGGAGTAATTCACCCCTCCACTTT. This gives the protein CASAVQGSNSPLHF.

The chain joins TRBV29-1 to TRBJ1-4, with D possibly TRBD1 on 6 matching bases. V dropped 6 bases and J dropped 1 base, with 6 bases sitting between them. Germline values: CDR1 SQVTM, CDR2 ANQGSEA. This CDR3 comprises 12 residues. The CDR3 bases are TGCAGCGTCAGGGGAACTAATGAAAAACTGTTTTTT. Amino acids: CSVRGTNEKLFF. Full variable domain (outside the CDR3, taken from reference TRBV29-1 and TRBJ1-4): SAVISQKPSRDICQRGTSLTIQCQVDSQVTMMFWYRQQPGQSLTLIATANQGSEATYESGFVIDKFPISRPNLTFSTLTVSNMSPEDSSIYLCSVRGTNEKLFFGSGTQLSVL.

This rearrangement joins TRBV4-2 to TRBJ2-7; tentative D call: TRBD2 (6 bases). The V gene lost 0 bases and the J gene lost 2 bases, with 11 bases spanning the gap. The CDR3 is 15 amino acids. CDR1 and CDR2 (germline): LGHNA, YNFKEQ. DNA of the CDR3: TGTGCCAGCAGCCAAGATTGGGCGGGGACCTACGAGCAGTACTTC. It encodes CASSQDWAGTYEQYF.

This chain uses TRBV25-1 with TRBJ2-7; 8 nucleotides agree with TRBD2. J was trimmed by 2 bases and V by 6 bases; bases with no gene match: 12. This CDR3 is built from 16 residues. Germline V gene sequence: CDR1 MGHDK, CDR2 SYGVNS. CDR3: CASSPSQGAGAYEQYF. The CDR3 nucleotides are TGTGCCAGCAGCCCGAGTCAGGGAGCGGGGGCCTACGAGCAGTACTTC.

This clone was seen just once. V is TRBV29-1 and J is TRBJ1-2; the D gene is possibly TRBD1 (5 bases). CDR1 is SQVTM, CDR2 ANQGSEA, per germline. Between the trimmed V and J ends, which lost 2 bases and 6 bases, there was a span of 16 bases. The CDR3 consists of 14 residues. The chain's CDR3 is CSVERERGADGYTF. CDR3 nucleotides: TGCAGCGTTGAACGCGAGAGGGGCGCGGATGGCTACACCTTC.

J is TRBJ2-3 and V is TRBV7-6; D ambiguous. Germline assignment: CDR1 SGHVS and CDR2 FNYEAQ. The CDR3 length is 12 residues. Trimming took 5 bases from V and 5 from J, leaving 8 bases between them. In DNA form, the CDR3 reads TGTGCCAGCAGCCCTAAATTAGATACGCAGTATTTT. This sequence encodes CASSPKLDTQYF.

The rearrangement links TRBV30 to TRBJ1-2; maybe TRBD1 (5 bases). Germline V gene sequence: CDR1 GTSNPN, CDR2 SVGIG (reference sequence). Trimming removed 7 bases at V and 1 base at J, with 19 bases between. The CDR3 has 15 amino acids. Here the CDR3 DNA reads TGTGCCTCGGCCCCCGGGGGGGGAAATAACTATGGCTACACCTTC. It codes for CASAPGGGNNYGYTF.

The V call is TRBV11-2, the J call TRBJ2-1, with D possibly being TRBD1 or TRBD2 (6 bases each). The CDR3 has 16 residues. V lost 3 bases and J 0 bases, leaving 12 bases between the germline ends. Germline V gene sequence: CDR1 SGHAT, CDR2 FQNNGV. CDR3: CASSFRGDSSYNEQFF. CDR3 DNA: TGTGCCAGCAGCTTTAGGGGGGATAGCTCCTACAATGAGCAGTTCTTC.

The CDR3 DNA follows: TGTGCCAGCAGCGATAGAGACACAGATACGCAGTATTTT. Translated, it gives CASSDRDTDTQYF. The V gene is TRBV4-2, the J gene TRBJ2-3, with D unresolved. The ends were cut back, 5 bases at V and 2 bases at J, with 8 bases in the middle. The CDR3 is 13 amino acids. Germline V lookup: CDR1 LGHNA, CDR2 YNFKEQ.

In this sample, this clone turned up a few times. The rearrangement uses TRBV5-4 and TRBJ2-5; 8 nucleotides agree with TRBD1. CDR1 and CDR2 from the germline V gene are SGHNT and YYREEE (reference sequence). This CDR3 is 15 amino acids long. With 2 bases clipped from V and 5 bases from J, the junction kept 8 bases outside the gene matches. The CDR3 reads CASSFYRTGRETQYF. CDR3 nucleotide sequence: TGTGCCAGCAGCTTTTACAGGACAGGGAGGGAGACCCAGTACTTC.

This clone was found a few times. The CDR3 DNA reads TGTGCCAGCAGTTTTGGACCCGGGATCACTGAAGCTTTCTTT. Its translation: CASSFGPGITEAFF. The chain is built from TRBV28 and TRBJ1-1; the D is unclear. CDR1 is MDHEN and CDR2 is SYDVKM in the germline V gene. The CDR3 runs to 14 residues. Trimming cost V 3 bases and J 4 bases, with 12 bases left between them. The whole variable domain, remainder taken from reference TRBV28 and TRBJ1-1, is DVKVTQSSRYLVKRTGEKVFLECVQDMDHENMFWYRQDPGLGLRLIYFSYDVKMKEKGDIPEGYSVSREKKERFSLILESASTNQTSMYLCASSFGPGITEAFFGQGTRLTVV.